A single sample is the source of the 3 T cell receptor beta chains below, sequenced in a study of blood T cell repertoires in COVID-19. Assay: immunoSEQ multiplex PCR; the TCRdb copy retains only in-frame clones and omits some. The profile shows more than 75,000 clones, 85% to 90% of them singletons. Sequences were obtained from peripheral blood. The receptors here all came from an elderly woman with acute or convalescent COVID-19.

This clone has only a few counts. This chain joins TRBV6-2 or TRBV6-3 and TRBJ1-2; a possible D gene is TRBD1 (5 bases). The V end lost 10 bases, the J end lost 5 bases, and 20 bases lay between the germline ends. The germline V gene has CDR1 MNHEY and CDR2 SVGEGT. This CDR3 comprises 14 residues. As DNA, the CDR3 is TGTGCCACCAGCGGGGGGTTGCCCGATTATGGCTACACCTTC. Its translation: CATSGGLPDYGYTF.

This chain joins TRBV9 and TRBJ2-7; possibly TRBD2 for D (6 bases). Germline V gene lookup returns CDR1 SGDLS and CDR2 YYNGEE. V lost 3 bases to trimming and J lost 2 bases, with 15 bases between them. This CDR3 is 15 amino acids long. The CDR3 is CASSASPGDTYEQYF. The CDR3 bases are TGTGCCAGCAGCGCCTCCCCGGGAGACACCTACGAGCAGTACTTC.

This chain connects TRBV5-6 to TRBJ1-5, with D uncertain. The CDR3 contains 15 residues. The ends were cut back, 2 bases at V and 4 bases at J, with 13 bases in the middle. The V gene's germline CDR1 is SGHDT and CDR2 YYEEEE. In DNA, the CDR3 is TGTGCCAGCAGCTTAAAAGGGCCGGGGAATCAGCCCCAGCATTTT. It specifies CASSLKGPGNQPQHF.